This T cell receptor (beta chain) originates from a study of Ad26.COV2.S vaccination and SARS-CoV-2 variants. Treatment here: about 20 received Ad26.COV2.S at low or high dose, single or two shots; 5 received placebo; per-sample allocation not given. It was on day 63 after the first vaccine or placebo injection that samples were taken. Only in-frame clones appear in the TCRdb table, and some are missing; sequencing was by immunoSEQ multiplex PCR. The sample shows about 250,000 clones, over 75% of them seen only once. The CDR3 length is 17 residues. J lost 2 bases, V lost 4 bases, and 12 bases had no gene match. The V gene's germline CDR1 is SGHNT and CDR2 YYREEE (reference sequence).

This chain joins TRBV5-4 and TRBJ1-1; 9 nucleotides match TRBD1. The material was peripheral blood, obtained in a trial of Ad26.COV2.S vaccine versus placebo. This clonotype was sampled from a person between 18 and 60 years old who received the Ad26.COV2.S COVID-19 vaccine or a placebo. CDR3: CASSRDIGQGFNTEAFF. CDR3 in DNA: TGTGCCAGCAGCCGGGATATAGGACAGGGGTTCAACACTGAAGCTTTCTTT.